Following are 10 T cell receptor beta chains from one sample sequenced in a study of blood T cell repertoires in COVID-19. Some clones are missing from TCRdb's copy, which holds only in-frame ones; the method was immunoSEQ multiplex PCR. The sample includes roughly 290,000 clones, over 75% seen only once; the top ten take 7.8%. The sequencing input was peripheral blood. The source of these receptors is a woman aged 50 to 60 who had recovered from COVID-19.

V gene TRBV28 combines with J gene TRBJ2-5; 9 positions match TRBD2. Germline loops: CDR1 MDHEN, CDR2 SYDVKM. The CDR3 totals 13 residues. The V segment lost 6 bases and the J segment 3 bases; nucleotides outside the gene matches: 2. CDR3 DNA: TGTGCCAGCAGGGTAGCGGGAGAAGAGACCCAGTACTTC. It codes for CASRVAGEETQYF.

The chain joins TRBV6-1 to TRBJ1-2; 8 nucleotides line up with TRBD1. Germline CDR1 MNHNS, CDR2 SASEGT. Unmatched junction bases numbered 4, after V lost 3 bases and J lost 4 bases. The CDR3 length is 14 residues. In nucleotides, the CDR3 is TGTGCCAGCAGTGACGGACAGGGATTCTATGGCTACACCTTC. This sequence encodes CASSDGQGFYGYTF.

The chain uses TRBV6-5 and TRBJ2-3, with 7 bases aligning to TRBD1. J gave up 0 bases and V 2 bases, and 5 bases lay outside the gene matches. CDR1 is MNHEY and CDR2 is SVGAGI in the germline V gene. The CDR3 runs to 16 residues. The CDR3, as DNA: TGTGCCAGCAGTTACGAGGGGGCCGGGAGCACAGATACGCAGTATTTT. Its protein product is CASSYEGAGSTDTQYF.

The chain carries TRBV27 and TRBJ2-7, with D unclear. The V gene's germline CDR1 is MNHEY and CDR2 SMNVEV (reference sequence). V was pared by 11 bases and J by 0 bases, with 14 bases between. The CDR3 totals 13 residues. The DNA of the CDR3 is TGTGCCTCCCGAGCCGGCGGCTCCTACGAGCAGTACTTC. Its translation is CASRAGGSYEQYF.

This chain's CDR3 is CAWSGANYGYTF. DNA of the CDR3: TGTGCCTGGAGTGGGGCAAACTATGGCTACACCTTC. The chain combines TRBV30 with TRBJ1-2; D is uncertain. The CDR3 is 12 amino acids. Trimming shortened V by 1 base and J by 2 bases, and 5 bases separated the two germline ends. Germline V CDR1 and CDR2: GTSNPN, SVGIG (reference sequence).

This clone was observed a single time. This chain joins TRBV5-3 and TRBJ2-2; D is possibly TRBD1 (6 bases). TRBV5-3 is marked as an open reading frame, function uncertain. CDR3 length equals 15 residues. This CDR3 reads CATDPDSDRVGELFF. The DNA of the CDR3 is TGTGCAACCGACCCGGACAGCGATCGGGTCGGGGAGCTGTTTTTT.

The chain joins TRBV6-2 or TRBV6-3 to TRBJ2-7, with a possible D match to TRBD1 (6 bases). This CDR3 spans 12 amino acids. The V end was cut by 6 bases, the J end by 5 bases, with 11 bases between. The V gene's germline CDR1 is MNHEY and CDR2 SVGEGT. As DNA, the CDR3 is TGTGCCAGCAGCCGGCAGGGGCACGAGCAGTACTTC. Translated, it gives CASSRQGHEQYF.

This chain uses TRBV29-1 with TRBJ2-3; 9 bases align to TRBD1. This CDR3 contains 17 residues. V shed 0 bases and J 0 bases; nucleotides not matched to a gene: 7. Germline values: CDR1 SQVTM, CDR2 ANQGSEA. The CDR3 DNA reads TGCAGCGTTGAAGACCACAGGACAGGGGCAAGCACAGATACGCAGTATTTT. It is translated as CSVEDHRTGASTDTQYF.

The chain has TRBV3-1 (or the pseudogene TRBV3-2) and TRBJ2-7; TRBD1 agrees at 9 bases. After removal of 4 bases from V and 3 bases from J, the junction contained 1 base not matched to a gene. The CDR3 is 13 amino acids. Germline assignment: CDR1 LGHDT and CDR2 YNNKEL (reference sequence). The CDR3 DNA sequence: TGTGCCAGCAGCCGGGGACAGGGCTACGAGCAGTACTTC. This gives the protein CASSRGQGYEQYF.

The rearrangement links TRBV19 to TRBJ1-3; D gene uncertain. Germline CDR1 LNHDA, CDR2 SQIVND (reference sequence). The CDR3 totals 15 residues. Trimming shortened V by 3 bases and J by 3 bases, and 12 bases separated the two germline ends. CDR3 region: CASSINVEYGNTIYF. The CDR3 DNA reads as TGTGCCAGTAGTATCAACGTTGAGTATGGAAACACCATATATTTT.